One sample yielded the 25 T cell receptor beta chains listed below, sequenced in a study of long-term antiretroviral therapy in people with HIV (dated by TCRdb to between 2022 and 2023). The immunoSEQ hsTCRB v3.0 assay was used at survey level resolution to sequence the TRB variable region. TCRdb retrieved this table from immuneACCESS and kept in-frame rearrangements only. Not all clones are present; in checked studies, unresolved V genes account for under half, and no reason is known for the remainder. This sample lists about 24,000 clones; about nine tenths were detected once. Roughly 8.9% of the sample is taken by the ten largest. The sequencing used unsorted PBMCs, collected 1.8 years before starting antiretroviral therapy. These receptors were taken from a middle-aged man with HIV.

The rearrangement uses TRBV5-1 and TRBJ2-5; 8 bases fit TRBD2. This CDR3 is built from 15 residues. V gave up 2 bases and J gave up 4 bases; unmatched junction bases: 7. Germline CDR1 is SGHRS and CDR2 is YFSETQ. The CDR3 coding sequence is TGCGCCAGCAGCTTAATCGGGACTAGTGGAGAGACCCAGTACTTC. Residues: CASSLIGTSGETQYF.

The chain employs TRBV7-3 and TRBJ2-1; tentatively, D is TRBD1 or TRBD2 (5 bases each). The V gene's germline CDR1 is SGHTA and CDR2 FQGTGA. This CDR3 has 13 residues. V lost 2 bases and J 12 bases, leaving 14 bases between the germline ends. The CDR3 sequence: CASSLARDAGQFF. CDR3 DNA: TGTGCCAGCAGCTTAGCCCGGGACGCAGGGCAGTTCTTC.

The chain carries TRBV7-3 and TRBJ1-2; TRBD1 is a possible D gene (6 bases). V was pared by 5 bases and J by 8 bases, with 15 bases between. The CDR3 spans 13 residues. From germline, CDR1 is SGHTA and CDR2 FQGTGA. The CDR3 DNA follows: TGTGCCAGCAGCCCAACGGGGGCTACGGGCTACACCTTC. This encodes CASSPTGATGYTF.

The CDR3 DNA reads as TGTGCCAGCAGTTTATGGGCACCGAGAACTATACAAGAGACCCAGTACTTC. It is translated as CASSLWAPRTIQETQYF. The chain carries TRBV27 and TRBJ2-5; D unclear. Germline values: CDR1 MNHEY, CDR2 SMNVEV (reference sequence). The CDR3 contains 17 residues. V was trimmed by 1 base and J by 2 bases, leaving 17 bases between them.

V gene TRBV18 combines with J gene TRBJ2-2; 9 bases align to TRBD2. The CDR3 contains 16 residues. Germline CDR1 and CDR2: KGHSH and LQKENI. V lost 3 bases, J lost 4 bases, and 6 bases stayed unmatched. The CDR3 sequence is CASSPMREGSTGELFF. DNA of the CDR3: TGTGCCAGCTCACCGATGCGGGAGGGGAGCACCGGGGAGCTGTTTTTT. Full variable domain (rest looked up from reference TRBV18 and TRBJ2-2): NAGVMQNPRHLVRRRGQEARLRCSPMKGHSHVYWYRQLPEEGLKFMVYLQKENIIDESGMPKERFSAEFPKEGPSILRIQQVVRGDSAAYFCASSPMREGSTGELFFGEGSRLTVL.

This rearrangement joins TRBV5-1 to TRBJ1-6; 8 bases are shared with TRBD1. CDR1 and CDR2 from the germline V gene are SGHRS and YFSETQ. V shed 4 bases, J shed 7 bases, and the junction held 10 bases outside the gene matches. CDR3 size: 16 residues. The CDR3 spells CASSPLLQGENSPLHF. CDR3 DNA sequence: TGCGCCAGCAGCCCCTTACTACAGGGGGAAAATTCACCCCTCCACTTT.

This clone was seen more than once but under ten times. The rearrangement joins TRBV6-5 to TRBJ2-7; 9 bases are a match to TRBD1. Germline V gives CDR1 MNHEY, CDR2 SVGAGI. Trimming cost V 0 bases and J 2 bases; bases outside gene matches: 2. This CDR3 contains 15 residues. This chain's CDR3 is CASSYSGTGTYEQYF. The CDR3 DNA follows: TGTGCCAGCAGTTACTCCGGGACAGGGACCTACGAGCAGTACTTC.

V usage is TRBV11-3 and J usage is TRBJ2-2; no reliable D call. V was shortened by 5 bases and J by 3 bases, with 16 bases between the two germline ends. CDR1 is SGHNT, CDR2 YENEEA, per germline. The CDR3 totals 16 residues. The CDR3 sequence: CASSAGVPLYTGELFF. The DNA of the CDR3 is TGTGCCAGCAGCGCTGGTGTTCCCCTGTACACCGGGGAGCTGTTTTTT.

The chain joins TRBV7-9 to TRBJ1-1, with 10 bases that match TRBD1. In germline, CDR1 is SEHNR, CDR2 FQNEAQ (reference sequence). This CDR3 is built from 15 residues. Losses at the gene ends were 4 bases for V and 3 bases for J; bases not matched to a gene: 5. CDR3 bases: TGTGCCAGCAGCTACGGGACAGGGGCGGACACTGAAGCTTTCTTT. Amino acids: CASSYGTGADTEAFF.

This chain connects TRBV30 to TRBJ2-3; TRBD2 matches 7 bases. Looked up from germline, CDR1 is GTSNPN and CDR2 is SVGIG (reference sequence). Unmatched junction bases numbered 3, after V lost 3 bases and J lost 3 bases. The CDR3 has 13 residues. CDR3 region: CAWRERGTDTQYF. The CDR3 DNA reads TGTGCCTGGAGGGAGCGGGGAACAGATACGCAGTATTTT.

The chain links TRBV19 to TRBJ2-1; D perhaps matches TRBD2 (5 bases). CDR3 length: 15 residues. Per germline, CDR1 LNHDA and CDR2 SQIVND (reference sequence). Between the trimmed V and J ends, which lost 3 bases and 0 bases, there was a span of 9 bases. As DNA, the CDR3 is TGTGCCAGTAGTATGCGGGCGAGCTCCTACAATGAGCAGTTCTTC. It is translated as CASSMRASSYNEQFF.

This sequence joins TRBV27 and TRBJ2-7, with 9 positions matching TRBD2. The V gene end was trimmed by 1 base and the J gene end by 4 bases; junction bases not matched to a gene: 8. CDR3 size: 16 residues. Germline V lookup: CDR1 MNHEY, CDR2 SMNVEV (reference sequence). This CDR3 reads CASSLYGLAIEYEQYF. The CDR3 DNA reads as TGTGCCAGCAGTTTATACGGACTAGCGATAGAGTACGAGCAGTACTTC.

The CDR3 reads CASSLSGTLSYEQYF. DNA of the CDR3: TGTGCCAGCAGTCTCTCCGGGACCCTTTCCTACGAGCAGTACTTC. The rearrangement links TRBV2 to TRBJ2-7; possibly TRBD1 or TRBD2 for D (5 bases each). V was trimmed by 5 bases and J by 1 base, leaving 15 bases between them. There are 15 residues in the CDR3. Germline CDR1 and CDR2: SNHLY and FYNNEI.

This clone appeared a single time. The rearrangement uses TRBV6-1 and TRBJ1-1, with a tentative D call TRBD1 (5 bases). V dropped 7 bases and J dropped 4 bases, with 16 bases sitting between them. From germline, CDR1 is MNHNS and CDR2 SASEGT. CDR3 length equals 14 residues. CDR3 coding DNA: TGTGCCAGCATCCTGAGAGGGGCGGGCACTGAAGCTTTCTTT. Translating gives CASILRGAGTEAFF.

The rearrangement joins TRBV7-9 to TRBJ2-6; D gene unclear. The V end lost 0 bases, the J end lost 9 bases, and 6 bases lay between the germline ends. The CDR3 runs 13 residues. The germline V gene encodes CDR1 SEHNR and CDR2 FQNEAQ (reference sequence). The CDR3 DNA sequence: TGTGCCAGCAGCTTAGCAGGGATCAACGTCCTGACTTTC. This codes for CASSLAGINVLTF.

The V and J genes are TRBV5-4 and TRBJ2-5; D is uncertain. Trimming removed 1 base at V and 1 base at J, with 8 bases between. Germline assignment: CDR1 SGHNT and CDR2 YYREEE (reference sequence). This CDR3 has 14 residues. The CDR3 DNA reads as TGTGCCAGCAGCTTGTATCGGCCCCAAGAGACCCAGTACTTC. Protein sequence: CASSLYRPQETQYF.

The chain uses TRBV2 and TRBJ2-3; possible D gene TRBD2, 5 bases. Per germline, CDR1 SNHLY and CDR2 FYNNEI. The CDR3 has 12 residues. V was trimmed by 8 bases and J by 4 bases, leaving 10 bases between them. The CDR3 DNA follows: TGTGCCAGCGGGAGCGGCGCAGATACGCAGTATTTT. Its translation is CASGSGADTQYF.

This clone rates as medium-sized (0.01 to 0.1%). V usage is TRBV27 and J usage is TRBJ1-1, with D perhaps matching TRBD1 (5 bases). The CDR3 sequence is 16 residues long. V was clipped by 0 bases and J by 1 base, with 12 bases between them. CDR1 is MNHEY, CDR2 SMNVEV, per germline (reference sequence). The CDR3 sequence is CASSLSAGHQNTEAFF. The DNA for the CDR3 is TGTGCCAGCAGTTTATCTGCCGGACACCAGAACACTGAAGCTTTCTTT.

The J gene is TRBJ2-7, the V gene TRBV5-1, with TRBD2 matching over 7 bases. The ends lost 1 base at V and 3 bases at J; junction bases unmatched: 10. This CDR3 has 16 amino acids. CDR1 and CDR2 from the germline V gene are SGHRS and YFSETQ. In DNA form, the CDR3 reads TGCGCCAGCAGCTTGAGGGTCGCGGGAGCTGGCTACGAGCAGTACTTC. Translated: CASSLRVAGAGYEQYF.

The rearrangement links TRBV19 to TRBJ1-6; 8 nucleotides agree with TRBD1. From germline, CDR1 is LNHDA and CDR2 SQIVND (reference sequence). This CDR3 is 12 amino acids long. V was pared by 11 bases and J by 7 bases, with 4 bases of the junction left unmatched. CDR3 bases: TGTGCCTGCCGGACAGGGAATTCACCCCTCCACTTT. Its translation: CACRTGNSPLHF.

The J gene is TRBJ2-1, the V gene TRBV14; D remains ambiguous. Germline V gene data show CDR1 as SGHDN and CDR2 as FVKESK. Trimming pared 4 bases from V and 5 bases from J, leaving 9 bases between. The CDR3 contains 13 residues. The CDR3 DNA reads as TGTGCCAGCAGCCCCCAACTCGACAATGAGCAGTTCTTC. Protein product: CASSPQLDNEQFF.

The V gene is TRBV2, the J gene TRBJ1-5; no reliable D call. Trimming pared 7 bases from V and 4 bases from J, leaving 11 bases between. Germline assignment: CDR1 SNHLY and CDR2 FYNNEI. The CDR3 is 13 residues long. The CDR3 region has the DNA TGTGCCAGCATGAGATATCTAAATCAGCCCCAGCATTTT. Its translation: CASMRYLNQPQHF.

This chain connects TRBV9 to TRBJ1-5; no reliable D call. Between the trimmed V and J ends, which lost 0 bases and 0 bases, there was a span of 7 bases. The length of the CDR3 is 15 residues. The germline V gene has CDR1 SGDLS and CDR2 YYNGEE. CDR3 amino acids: CASSVESDSNQPQHF. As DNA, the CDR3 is TGTGCCAGCAGCGTAGAGTCTGATAGCAATCAGCCCCAGCATTTT.

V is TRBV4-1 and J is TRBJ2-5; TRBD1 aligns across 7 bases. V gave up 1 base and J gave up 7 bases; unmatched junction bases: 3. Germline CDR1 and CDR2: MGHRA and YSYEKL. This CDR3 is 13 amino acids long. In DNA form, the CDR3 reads TGCGCCAGCAGCCAAGGTCCAGGGGGGACCCAGTACTTC. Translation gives CASSQGPGGTQYF.

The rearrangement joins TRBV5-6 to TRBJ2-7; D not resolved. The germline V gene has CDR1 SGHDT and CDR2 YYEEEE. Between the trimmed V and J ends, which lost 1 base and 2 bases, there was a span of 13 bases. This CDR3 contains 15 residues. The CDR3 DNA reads TGTGCCAGCAGCTTGCGTGCGACATCGACCTACGAGCAGTACTTC. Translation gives CASSLRATSTYEQYF. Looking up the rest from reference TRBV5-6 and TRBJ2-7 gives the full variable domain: DAGVTQSPTHLIKTRGQQVTLRCSPKSGHDTVSWYQQALGQGPQFIFQYYEEEERQRGNFPDRFSGHQFPNYSSELNVNALLLGDSALYLCASSLRATSTYEQYFGPGTRLTVT.